These 8 T cell receptor beta chains share one sample of origin, sequenced in a study of blood T cell repertoires in COVID-19. The assay was immunoSEQ multiplex PCR, and TCRdb's table has in-frame clones only and misses some. The sample records 150,000 or so clones, about 80% being singletons. The sample comprised peripheral blood. All receptors derive from a man in his sixties with acute or convalescent COVID-19.

V and J are TRBV11-2 and TRBJ2-5; 13 bases agree with TRBD2. This CDR3 is built from 16 residues. The junction had 9 bases not matched to a gene; V was cut back by 6 bases and J by 5 bases. Germline values: CDR1 SGHAT, CDR2 FQNNGV. DNA of the CDR3: TGTGCCAGCAGGAAGACTAGCGGGGGGCCGTTGGAGACCCAGTACTTC. It codes for CASRKTSGGPLETQYF.

CDR3 sequence reads: CASSEALAGGTDTQYF. DNA of the CDR3: TGTGCCAGCAGTGAAGCGCTAGCGGGGGGCACAGATACGCAGTATTTT. The V gene is TRBV6-1, the J gene TRBJ2-3, with 10 bases lining up with TRBD2. The CDR3 runs to 16 residues. J was trimmed by 1 base and V by 0 bases; bases with no gene match: 1. Germline lookup yields CDR1 MNHNS and CDR2 SASEGT.

The chain is built from TRBV7-9 and TRBJ2-1; D may be TRBD1 (8 bases). With 6 bases removed from V and 1 base from J, the gap between germline ends came to 16 bases. Germline CDR1 is SEHNR and CDR2 is FQNEAQ (reference sequence). This CDR3 is 16 amino acids long. The CDR3 coding sequence is TGTGCCAGCAGAGGGGGGAGGGACAGGTCCTACAATGAGCAGTTCTTC. It is translated as CASRGGRDRSYNEQFF.

The CDR3 is CASSLIQDSEQYF. For the CDR3, the DNA is TGCGCCAGCAGCTTGATACAAGACTCCGAGCAGTACTTC. This chain uses TRBV5-1 with TRBJ2-7; unclear D gene. The CDR3 is 13 residues long. V was pared by 1 base and J by 6 bases, with 11 bases between. CDR1 is SGHRS and CDR2 is YFSETQ in the germline V gene.

The rearrangement joins TRBV5-5 to TRBJ1-1; no reliable D call. Germline-derived CDR1 and CDR2 are SGHKS and YYEKEE (reference sequence). This CDR3 region has 15 residues. Trimming took 4 bases from V and 3 from J, leaving 16 bases between them. The CDR3 DNA follows: TGTGCCAGCAGCCCTCAAGGGAGAATAGACACTGAAGCTTTCTTT. Its protein product is CASSPQGRIDTEAFF.

DNA for the CDR3: TGTGCCAGCAGCCACAACGACCAGGGATCCGGGGAGCTGTTTTTT. It codes for CASSHNDQGSGELFF. The V call is TRBV6-2 or TRBV6-3, the J call TRBJ2-2, with a weak D call TRBD1 (5 bases). Looked up from germline, CDR1 is MNHEY and CDR2 is SVGEGT. V was cut by 6 bases and J by 6 bases, with 17 bases left in between. CDR3 length: 15 amino acids.

V gene TRBV5-1 combines with J gene TRBJ2-1; D is uncertain. Trimming cost V 6 bases and J 4 bases, with 5 bases left between them. The CDR3 runs to 11 residues. Germline V gene sequence: CDR1 SGHRS, CDR2 YFSETQ. CDR3 in DNA: TGCGCCAGCACGGGTTACAATGAGCAGTTCTTC. This sequence encodes CASTGYNEQFF.

CDR3 residues: CASSRGLPYEQYF. CDR3 sequence (DNA): TGTGCCAGCAGCAGGGGGCTCCCCTACGAGCAGTACTTC. The chain combines TRBV2 with TRBJ2-7, with 8 bases matching TRBD1. CDR3 length: 13 amino acids. CDR1 is SNHLY, CDR2 FYNNEI, per germline. V lost 6 bases to trimming and J lost 2 bases; unmatched junction nucleotides: 3.